The clone carrying this TCR beta chain was counted a few times. Its antigen remains unknown. The entry originates in a study of T cells in Graves' hyperthyroidism and ophthalmopathy. Study-wide results and limits: Among thyroid clonotypes expanded above 0.001, most also appeared in blood.

The CDR3 extends over 13 amino acids. Trimming removed 9 bases from V and 5 bases from J; junction bases left unmatched: 9. The V gene's germline CDR1 is ENHRY and CDR2 SYGVKD. Patients were excluded for uncontrolled infection, other autoimmune disease, pregnancy or lactation. RNA transcripts served as the template for amplifying TCR beta CDR3 regions. The primer set for the first-round RT-PCR of the TCR CDR3 was HTBI. From the multiplex PCR reads, TCRdb called clonotypes with MiXCR, one entry per CDR3 protein. This table holds 550,000 to 700,000 distinct CDR3 sequences, about 43% found once. The sequence came from an adult woman with Graves' disease, either hyperthyroidism or ophthalmopathy (not recorded which). The V call is TRBV10-3, the J call TRBJ2-5; 7 bases align to TRBD2. Sample: peripheral blood or thyroid tissue (not recorded which). The CDR3: CAIGSGMMETQYF. For the CDR3, the DNA is TGTGCCATTGGAAGCGGGATGATGGAGACCCAGTACTTC.